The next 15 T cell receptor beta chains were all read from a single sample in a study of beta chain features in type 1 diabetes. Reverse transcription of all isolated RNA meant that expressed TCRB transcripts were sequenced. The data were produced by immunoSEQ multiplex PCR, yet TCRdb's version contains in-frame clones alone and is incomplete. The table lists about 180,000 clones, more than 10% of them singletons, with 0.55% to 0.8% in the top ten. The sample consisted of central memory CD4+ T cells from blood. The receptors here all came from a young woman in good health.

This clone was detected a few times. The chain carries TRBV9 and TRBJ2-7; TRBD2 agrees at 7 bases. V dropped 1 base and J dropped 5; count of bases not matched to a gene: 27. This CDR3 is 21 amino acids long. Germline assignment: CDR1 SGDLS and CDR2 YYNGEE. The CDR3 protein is CASSVQGGDQRDRLERNEQYF. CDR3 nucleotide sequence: TGTGCCAGCAGCGTACAAGGAGGGGACCAGCGGGATCGTTTAGAGCGAAACGAGCAGTACTTC.

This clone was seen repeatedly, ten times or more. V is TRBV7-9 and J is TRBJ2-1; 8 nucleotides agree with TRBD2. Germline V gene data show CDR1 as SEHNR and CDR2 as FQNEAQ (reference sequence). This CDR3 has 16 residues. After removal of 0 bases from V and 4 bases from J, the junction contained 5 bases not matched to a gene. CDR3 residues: CASSLAGSGAYNEQFF. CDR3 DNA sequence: TGTGCCAGCAGCTTAGCGGGTAGCGGGGCATACAATGAGCAGTTCTTC.

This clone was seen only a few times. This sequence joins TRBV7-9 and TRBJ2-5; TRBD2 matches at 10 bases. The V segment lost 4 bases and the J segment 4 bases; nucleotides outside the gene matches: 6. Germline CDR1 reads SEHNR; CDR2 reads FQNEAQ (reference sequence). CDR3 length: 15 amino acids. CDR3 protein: CASSSRLAGAETQYF. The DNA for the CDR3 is TGTGCCAGCAGCTCGAGGCTAGCGGGAGCAGAGACCCAGTACTTC.

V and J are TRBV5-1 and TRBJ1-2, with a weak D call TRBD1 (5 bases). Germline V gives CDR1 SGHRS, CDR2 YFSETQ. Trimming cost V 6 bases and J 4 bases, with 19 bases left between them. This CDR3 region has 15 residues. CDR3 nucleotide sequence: TGCGCCAGCACCCCGGGAGCCCTGGGGACCTATGGCTACACCTTC. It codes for CASTPGALGTYGYTF.

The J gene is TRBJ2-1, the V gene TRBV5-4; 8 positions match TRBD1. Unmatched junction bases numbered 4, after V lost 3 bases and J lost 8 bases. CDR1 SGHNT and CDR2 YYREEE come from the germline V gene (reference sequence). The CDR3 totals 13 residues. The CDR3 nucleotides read TGTGCCAGCAGCTCACCAGGGGGCCATGAGCAGTTCTTC. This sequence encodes CASSSPGGHEQFF.

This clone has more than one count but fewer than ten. The CDR3 spells CSVGRGGVNTEAFF. In nucleotides, the CDR3 is TGCAGCGTTGGCCGGGGAGGGGTGAACACTGAAGCTTTCTTT. The J gene is TRBJ1-1, the V gene TRBV29-1; perhaps TRBD1 as D (5 bases). The V end was cut by 4 bases, the J end by 0 bases, with 12 bases between. Germline CDR1 is SQVTM and CDR2 is ANQGSEA. The CDR3 has 14 residues.

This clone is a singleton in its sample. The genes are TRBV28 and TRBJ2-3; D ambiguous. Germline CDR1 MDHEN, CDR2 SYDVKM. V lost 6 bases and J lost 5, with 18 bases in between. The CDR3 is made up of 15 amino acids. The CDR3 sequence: CASSDMATTLDTQYF. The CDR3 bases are TGTGCCAGCAGCGACATGGCTACCACCCTAGATACGCAGTATTTT.

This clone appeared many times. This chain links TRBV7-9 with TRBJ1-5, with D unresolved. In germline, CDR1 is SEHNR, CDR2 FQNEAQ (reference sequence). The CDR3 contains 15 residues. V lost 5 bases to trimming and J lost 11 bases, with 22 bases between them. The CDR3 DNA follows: TGTGCCAGCAGCCATGCGAGGACGGGCTGGGGAGCCCAGCATTTT. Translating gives CASSHARTGWGAQHF.

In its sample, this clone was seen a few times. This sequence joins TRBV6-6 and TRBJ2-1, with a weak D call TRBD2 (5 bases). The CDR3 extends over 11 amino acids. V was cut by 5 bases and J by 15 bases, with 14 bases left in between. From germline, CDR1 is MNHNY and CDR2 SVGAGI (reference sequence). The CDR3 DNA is TGTGCCAGCAGTAAGGGCCTTGAGGGGTTCTTC. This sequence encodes CASSKGLEGFF.

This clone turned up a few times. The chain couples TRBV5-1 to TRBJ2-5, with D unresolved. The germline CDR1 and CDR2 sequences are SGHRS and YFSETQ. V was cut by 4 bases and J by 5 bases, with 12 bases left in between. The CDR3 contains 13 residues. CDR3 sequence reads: CASSRVVEETQYF. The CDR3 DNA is TGCGCCAGCAGCCGCGTCGTTGAGGAGACCCAGTACTTC.

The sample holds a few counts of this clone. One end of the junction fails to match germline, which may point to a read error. As DNA, the CDR3 is TGTGCCAGTAGTAACAGGGATTTTGGGGCGCTGTTTTTT. Its protein product is CASSNRDFGALFF. This chain uses TRBV19 with TRBJ2-2; weak D call: TRBD1 (6 bases). Looked up from germline, CDR1 is LNHDA and CDR2 is SQIVND (reference sequence). The CDR3 has 13 amino acids. Filled out from reference TRBV19 and TRBJ2-2, the complete variable domain reads DGGITQSPKYLFRKEGQNVTLSCEQNLNHDAMYWYRQDPGQGLRLIYYSQIVNDFQKGDIAEGYSVSREKKESFPLTVTSAQKNPTAFYLCASSNRDFGALFFGEGSRLTVL.

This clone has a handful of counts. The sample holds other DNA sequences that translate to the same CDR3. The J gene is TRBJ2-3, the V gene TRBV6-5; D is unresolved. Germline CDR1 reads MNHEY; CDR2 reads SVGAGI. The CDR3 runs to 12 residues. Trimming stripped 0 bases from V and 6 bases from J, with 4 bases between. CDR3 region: CASSYSRDTQYF. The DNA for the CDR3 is TGTGCCAGCAGTTACTCGAGGGATACGCAGTATTTT.

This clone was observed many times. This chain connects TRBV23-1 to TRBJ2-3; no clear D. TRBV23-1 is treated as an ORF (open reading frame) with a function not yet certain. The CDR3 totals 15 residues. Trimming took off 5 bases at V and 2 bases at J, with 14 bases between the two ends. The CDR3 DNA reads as TGCGCCAGCAGTTATCTCCTAAACCTCACAGATACGCAGTATTTT. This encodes CASSYLLNLTDTQYF.

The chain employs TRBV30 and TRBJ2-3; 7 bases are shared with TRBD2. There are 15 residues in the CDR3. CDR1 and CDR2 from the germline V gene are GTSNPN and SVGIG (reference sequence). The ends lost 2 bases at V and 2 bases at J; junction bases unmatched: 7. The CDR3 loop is CAWSQLAVNTDTQYF. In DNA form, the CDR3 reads TGTGCCTGGAGTCAGCTAGCGGTTAACACAGATACGCAGTATTTT.

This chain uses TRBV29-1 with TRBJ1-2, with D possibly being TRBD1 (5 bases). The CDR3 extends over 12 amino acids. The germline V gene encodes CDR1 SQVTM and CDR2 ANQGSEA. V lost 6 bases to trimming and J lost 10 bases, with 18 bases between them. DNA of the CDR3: TGCAGCGTCGGCGGGACGTTTGATGACTACACCTTC. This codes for CSVGGTFDDYTF.